This TCR beta chain stems from a study of T cells in narcolepsy. Study-level findings and limits: Some memory CD4+ repertoires had no autoreactive clone sequences. Autoreactive clonotypes reportedly recurred in blood of same and different patients, not controls.

In the case of this clone: Its antigen is not known.

Only in-frame clones appear in the TCRdb table, and some are missing; sequencing was by immunoSEQ multiplex PCR. In the table there are some 13,000 clones, roughly 91% of which are singletons. Germline lookup yields CDR1 LNHDA and CDR2 SQIVND (reference sequence). The CDR3 consists of 13 residues. Trimming shortened V by 5 bases and J by 8 bases, and 13 bases separated the two germline ends. Sequencing used CD45RA- memory CD4+ T cells from PBMCs. The TCR was taken from a human donor with narcolepsy. The gene calls are TRBV19 and TRBJ2-1; tentatively, D is TRBD2 (5 bases). In DNA form, the CDR3 reads TGTGCCAGTAGTTTCCCCCGGGATGATGAGCAGTTCTTC. Protein product: CASSFPRDDEQFF.